What follows are 10 T cell receptor beta chains derived from one specimen sequenced in a study of T cells in Graves' hyperthyroidism and ophthalmopathy. TCR beta CDR3 sequences were amplified from RNA transcripts. In the first-round RT-PCR of the TCR CDR3, the HTBI primer set was used. A single record per CDR3 protein comes from TCRdb applying MiXCR to the multiplex PCR reads. This sample has roughly 170,000 distinct CDR3 sequences, with approximately 9% found just once. The sequencing input was blood. Receptor source: a young woman with Graves' hyperthyroidism that later progressed to Graves' ophthalmopathy.

Many counts were recorded for this clonotype. The rearrangement uses TRBV4-1 and TRBJ2-2; a possible D gene is TRBD2 (6 bases). V dropped 4 bases and J dropped 6 bases, with 12 bases sitting between them. This CDR3 is built from 14 residues. In germline, CDR1 is MGHRA, CDR2 YSYEKL. DNA for the CDR3: TGCGCCAGCAGCCCTCCCTGGGGGGCCGGGGAGCTGTTTTTT. Protein sequence: CASSPPWGAGELFF.

On this clonotype: This could be a read error, since a much larger clone is one nucleotide away. The CDR3 loop is CASSIGQRNTKAFF. Written as DNA, the CDR3 is TGTGCCAGTAGTATCGGACAGAGGAACACTAAAGCTTTCTTT. This chain joins TRBV19 and TRBJ1-1, with a possible D match to TRBD1 (6 bases). CDR1 is LNHDA and CDR2 is SQIVND in the germline V gene (reference sequence). The CDR3 has 14 amino acids.

The V and J genes are TRBV3-1 and TRBJ2-7, with D perhaps being TRBD1 or TRBD2 (5 bases each). V dropped 3 bases and J dropped 5 bases, with 35 bases sitting between them. The CDR3 consists of 21 residues. The germline V gene has CDR1 LGHDT and CDR2 YNNKEL (reference sequence). DNA of the CDR3: TGTGCCAGCAGCCACGAGAGAAGAGGTCTGGGACGGGCGATTTGCATCCACGAGCAGTACTTC. It encodes CASSHERRGLGRAICIHEQYF.

This clonotype was counted at least ten times. The chain has TRBV2 and TRBJ2-5; 7 nucleotides line up with TRBD2. Germline V gene sequence: CDR1 SNHLY, CDR2 FYNNEI. This CDR3 spans 15 amino acids. V lost 2 bases and J lost 3; bases outside the gene matches: 6. CDR3: CASSERLGGEETQYF. The CDR3 coding sequence is TGTGCCAGCAGTGAAAGGTTGGGGGGGGAAGAGACCCAGTACTTC.

This clonotype was observed many times. The chain employs TRBV12-3 or TRBV12-4 and TRBJ2-6; 8 bases fit TRBD2. The CDR3 spans 18 residues. Unmatched junction bases numbered 9, after V lost 3 bases and J lost 2 bases. CDR3 sequence: CASSFITGGRTGANVLTF. The CDR3 DNA reads TGTGCCAGCAGTTTTATTACGGGGGGGCGGACTGGGGCCAACGTCCTGACTTTC.

The chain combines TRBV5-1 with TRBJ1-3, with D perhaps matching TRBD1 (5 bases). The germline gives CDR1 SGHRS, CDR2 YFSETQ. The CDR3 extends over 17 amino acids. Trimming removed 3 bases from V and 0 bases from J, with 16 bases in between. The CDR3 DNA reads as TGCGCCAGCAGCTCGGGGGTAGGGGCGAGCTCTGGAAACACCATATATTTT. Amino acids: CASSSGVGASSGNTIYF.

This clonotype was seen ten or more times. The rearrangement uses TRBV29-1 and TRBJ2-3; 7 bases map to TRBD1. V was pared by 4 bases and J by 0 bases, with 4 bases of the junction left unmatched. From germline, CDR1 is SQVTM and CDR2 ANQGSEA. This CDR3 comprises 14 residues. CDR3 residues: CSVVGQPSTDTQYF. Written as DNA, the CDR3 is TGCAGCGTTGTGGGACAGCCTAGCACAGATACGCAGTATTTT.

This clonotype was picked up many times. The chain has TRBV6-6 and TRBJ2-7; D may be TRBD1 (6 bases). The germline V and J ends were trimmed by 2 bases and 3 bases, with 11 bases remaining between them. The CDR3 spans 14 residues. Germline V lookup: CDR1 MNHNY, CDR2 SVGAGI (reference sequence). The CDR3 bases are TGTGCCAGCAGTTACAGGGGACAAGGCTACGAGCAGTACTTC. Protein product: CASSYRGQGYEQYF.

This clonotype was counted many times. This chain joins TRBV20-1 and TRBJ2-7, with D hard to call. CDR3 length: 13 residues. The V end lost 6 bases, the J end lost 7 bases, and 19 bases lay between the germline ends. The V gene's germline CDR1 is DFQATT and CDR2 SNEGSKA (reference sequence). CDR3 region: CSAELPLLREQYF. CDR3 in DNA: TGCAGTGCAGAACTACCTCTCCTTCGGGAGCAGTACTTC.

At least ten counts were recorded for this clonotype. The V and J genes are TRBV24-1 and TRBJ2-1; D tentatively reads TRBD1 or TRBD2 (5 bases each). Germline V gene lookup returns CDR1 KGHDR and CDR2 SFDVKD. This CDR3 region has 14 residues. Trimming shortened V by 3 bases and J by 10 bases, and 15 bases separated the two germline ends. The CDR3 spells CATSDTGIWGEQFF. The CDR3 DNA sequence: TGTGCCACCAGTGATACCGGGATATGGGGGGAGCAGTTCTTC.